This record looks at one T cell receptor (beta chain) sequence and its context. What it binds is not known. This sample was taken from a study of cytomegalovirus exposure and HLA in healthy donors. Germline loops: CDR1 SGHTA, CDR2 FQGTGA. There are 13 residues in the CDR3. V lost 5 bases and J lost 10; bases outside the gene matches: 4. Broader study findings: Later work associated roughly 17,000 TCR beta sequences with HLA alleles at 0.05 false discovery rate. Among TCR sequences, most were rare, though some public TCRs appeared in many donors.

Amplification used 60 Vbeta primers and 13 Jbeta primers. Data came from immunoSEQ multiplex PCR; TCRdb stores just in-frame clones and leaves some out. The sample gives around 160,000 clones, around 73% of which show up once; about 1.5% is in the top ten. This sequence was found in a male donor in good health and CMV-seronegative. V usage is TRBV7-3 and J usage is TRBJ2-1; 11 nucleotides line up with TRBD2. Source material: PBMCs. The CDR3 loop reads CASSMASGGEQFF. In DNA, the CDR3 is TGTGCCAGCAGCATGGCTAGCGGGGGGGAGCAGTTCTTC.